What follows are 9 T cell receptor beta chains derived from one specimen sequenced in a study of a mutant IDH1 vaccine in newly diagnosed glioma. TCRdb's copy holds only in-frame clones and misses some; the assay was immunoSEQ multiplex PCR. The sample has some 54,000 clones; around 84% are singletons. No cognate antigen is known for these TCRs. Specified time point: week 35, safety follow-up. Vaccinated patients received 300 ug of mutant IDH1 20-mer peptide per dose, with topical imiquimod. The starting material was PBMCs, obtained from a glioma patient whose treatment included an IDH1 peptide vaccine. These receptors were taken from a woman between 18 and 29 years old with glioma.

The J gene is TRBJ1-1, the V gene TRBV6-5; D may be TRBD1 (5 bases). V lost 0 bases and J 8 bases, leaving 13 bases between the germline ends. Germline lookup yields CDR1 MNHEY and CDR2 SVGAGI. CDR3 length: 14 amino acids. CDR3 residues: CASSYSGPPPEAFF. CDR3 DNA sequence: TGTGCCAGCAGTTACTCGGGACCCCCTCCAGAAGCTTTCTTT.

CDR3 protein: CASRPGQVGNTEAFF. The CDR3, as DNA: TGTGCCAGCAGGCCGGGACAGGTCGGGAACACTGAAGCTTTCTTT. This rearrangement joins TRBV7-8 to TRBJ1-1, with 8 bases fitting TRBD1. The CDR3 runs 15 residues. Germline values: CDR1 SGHVS, CDR2 FQNEAQ. V trimming: 6 bases; J trimming: 1 base; junction bases outside the gene matches: 7. Drawing the rest from reference TRBV7-8 and TRBJ1-1, the complete variable domain is GAGVSQSPRYKVAKRGQDVALRCDPISGHVSLFWYQQALGQGPEFLTYFQNEAQLDKSGLPSDRFFAERPEGSVSTLKIQRTQQEDSAVYLCASRPGQVGNTEAFFGQGTRLTVV.

The chain employs TRBV4-1 and TRBJ1-1; D not certain. CDR1 is MGHRA and CDR2 is YSYEKL in the germline V gene. V lost 4 bases and J 1 base, leaving 7 bases between the germline ends. This CDR3 is built from 13 residues. DNA for the CDR3: TGCGCCAGCAGCCCCCTAGCGAACACTGAAGCTTTCTTT. It encodes CASSPLANTEAFF.

The chain uses TRBV2 and TRBJ1-2; weak D call: TRBD1 (5 bases). V was trimmed by 4 bases and J by 10 bases, leaving 28 bases between them. Germline CDR1 is SNHLY and CDR2 is FYNNEI. This CDR3 comprises 17 residues. CDR3 DNA: TGTGCCAGCAGTGTGAAGGTCCTGGGACGTCTTGATTTCTCCTACACCTTC. It codes for CASSVKVLGRLDFSYTF.

The rearrangement links TRBV6-5 to TRBJ1-2; 10 bases are shared with TRBD1. The CDR3 sequence is 12 residues long. Germline CDR1 MNHEY, CDR2 SVGAGI. V gave up 7 bases and J gave up 14 bases; unmatched junction bases: 10. CDR3 nucleotides: TGTGCCAGCAATCCGGGACAGGGGACTGGAACCTTC. This sequence encodes CASNPGQGTGTF.

Comment on this clone: Distinct nucleotide sequences in the sample also encode this CDR3. The chain recombines TRBV6-1 with TRBJ1-5; weak D call: TRBD1 (5 bases). The V end lost 0 bases, the J end lost 7 bases, and 7 bases lay between the germline ends. Germline CDR1 MNHNS, CDR2 SASEGT. The CDR3 sequence is 13 residues long. As DNA, the CDR3 is TGTGCCAGCAGTGAAGCAACAGGCCAGCCCCAGCATTTT. It is translated as CASSEATGQPQHF.

The chain recombines TRBV7-3 with TRBJ2-2; 15 nucleotides agree with TRBD2. J was trimmed by 4 bases and V by 5 bases; bases with no gene match: 5. Germline V CDR1 and CDR2: SGHTA, FQGTGA. The CDR3 consists of 17 residues. CDR3 nucleotide sequence: TGTGCCAGCAGCGCAGGACTAGCGGGGGGGAGCACCGGGGAGCTGTTTTTT. Amino acid sequence: CASSAGLAGGSTGELFF.

The chain has TRBV7-9 and TRBJ2-1, with D hard to call. This CDR3 comprises 13 residues. Trimming cost V 5 bases and J 4 bases, with 9 bases left between them. Per germline, CDR1 SEHNR and CDR2 FQNEAQ (reference sequence). Here the CDR3 reads CASSPSPYNEQFF. The CDR3 DNA follows: TGTGCCAGCAGCCCCTCTCCGTACAATGAGCAGTTCTTC.

The chain employs TRBV7-2 and TRBJ1-2, with a tentative D call TRBD1 (6 bases). Trimming left V 6 bases short and J 0 bases short, with 14 bases between. The germline V gene has CDR1 SGHTA and CDR2 FQGNSA. CDR3 length equals 15 residues. CDR3 nucleotides: TGTGCCAGCAGGACAGTCAGGGGACCTAACTATGGCTACACCTTC. It specifies CASRTVRGPNYGYTF. Looking up the rest from reference TRBV7-2 and TRBJ1-2 gives the full variable domain: GAGVSQSPSNKVTEKGKDVELRCDPISGHTALYWYRQSLGQGLEFLIYFQGNSAPDKSGLPSDRFSAERTGGSVSTLTIQRTQQEDSAVYLCASRTVRGPNYGYTFGSGTRLTVV.